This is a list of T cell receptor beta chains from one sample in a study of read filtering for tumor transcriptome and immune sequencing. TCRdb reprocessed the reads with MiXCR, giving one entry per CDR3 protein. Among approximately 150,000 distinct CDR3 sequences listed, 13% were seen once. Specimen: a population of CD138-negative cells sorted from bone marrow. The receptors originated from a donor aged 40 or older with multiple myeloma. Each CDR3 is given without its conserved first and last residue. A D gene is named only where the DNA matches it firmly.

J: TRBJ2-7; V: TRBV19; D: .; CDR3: ASKPGMTDYEQY
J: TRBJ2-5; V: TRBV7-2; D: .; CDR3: ASSFGSAQETQY
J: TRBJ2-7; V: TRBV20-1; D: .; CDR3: SARRPDTIYEQY
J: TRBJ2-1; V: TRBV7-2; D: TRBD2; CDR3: ASSSGTSGRMNEQF
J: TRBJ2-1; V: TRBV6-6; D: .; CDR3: ASSYSKNNEQF
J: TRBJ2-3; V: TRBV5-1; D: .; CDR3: ASSLLSPRGGLDVPQY
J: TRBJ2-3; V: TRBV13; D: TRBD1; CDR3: ASSPGTEYTDTQY
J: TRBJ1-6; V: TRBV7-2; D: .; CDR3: ASSLGPYGNSPLH
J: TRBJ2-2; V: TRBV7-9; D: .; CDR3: ASSNTRSAGELF
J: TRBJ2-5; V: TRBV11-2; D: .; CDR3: ASSPTGPETQY
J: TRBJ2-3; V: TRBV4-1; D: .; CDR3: ASRPTLAEDTQY
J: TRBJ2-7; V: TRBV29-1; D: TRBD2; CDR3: SVTPGTSGSYEQY
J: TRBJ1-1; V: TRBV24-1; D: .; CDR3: ATSGGVTTEAF
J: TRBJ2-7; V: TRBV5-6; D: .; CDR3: ASSFGQEYYEQY
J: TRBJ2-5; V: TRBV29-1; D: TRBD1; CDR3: SVEGQRETQY
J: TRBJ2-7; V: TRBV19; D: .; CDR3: ASRSSYEQY
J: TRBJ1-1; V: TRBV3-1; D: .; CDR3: ASSPRAGEGTEAF
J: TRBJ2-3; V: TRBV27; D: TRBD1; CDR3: ASSLGQGPTDTQY
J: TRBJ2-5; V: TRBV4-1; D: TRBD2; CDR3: ASSPTSATFTGTQY
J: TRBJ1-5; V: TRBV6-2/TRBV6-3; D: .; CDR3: ASSRPGEGQPQH
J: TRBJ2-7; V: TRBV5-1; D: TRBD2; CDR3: ASSLAPGLAGEQY
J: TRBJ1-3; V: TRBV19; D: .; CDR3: ASSIDLQGLGEGGNTIY
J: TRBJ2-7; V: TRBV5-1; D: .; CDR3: ASSLASEGMYEQY
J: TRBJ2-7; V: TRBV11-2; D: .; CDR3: ASSPRGPQDEQY
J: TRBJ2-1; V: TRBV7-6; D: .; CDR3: ASTVDGHGDEQF
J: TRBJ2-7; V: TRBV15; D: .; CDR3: ATSGQGLEQY
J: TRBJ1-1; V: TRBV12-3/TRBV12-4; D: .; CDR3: ASSPQGWRDTEAF
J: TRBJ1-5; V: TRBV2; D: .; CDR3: ASRPIEYQPQH
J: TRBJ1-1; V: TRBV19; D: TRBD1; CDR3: ASSARTGNTEAF